Shown below are 5 T cell receptor beta chains from a single sample sequenced in a study of shared clonotypes between healthy human individuals. Profiling relied on immunoSEQ multiplex PCR, and the TCRdb table lists in-frame clones only, not all of them. Found here are hundreds of thousands of clones, approximately 77% of them singletons; the top ten hold about 12%. Material: PBMCs. These receptors originate from a woman aged 40 to 50 in good health. Some clones in this sample may be carry-over from other donors' samples.

This chain links TRBV29-1 with TRBJ2-3, with D perhaps TRBD2 (5 bases). Germline V gene sequence: CDR1 SQVTM, CDR2 ANQGSEA. CDR3 size: 12 residues. V lost 7 bases and J lost 1, with 9 bases in between. The CDR3 nucleotides read TGCAGCGCAACCGGGGGCACAGATACGCAGTATTTT. Translating it yields CSATGGTDTQYF.

With respect to this clone: One base separates it from a far larger clone, so it is likely a read error. The chain links TRBV7-2 to TRBJ2-7; perhaps TRBD1 as D (5 bases). Trimming stripped 1 base from V and 5 bases from J, with 12 bases between. Germline loops: CDR1 SGHTA, CDR2 FQGNSA. The CDR3 covers 14 residues. CDR3 DNA sequence: TGTGCCAGCAGCTTAGTGGGGCCTGCCCACGAGCAGTACTTC. It translates to CASSLVGPAHEQYF.

The chain combines TRBV5-6 with TRBJ2-1; D is ambiguous. Per germline, CDR1 SGHDT and CDR2 YYEEEE. This CDR3 is built from 12 residues. With 1 base removed from V and 9 bases from J, the gap between germline ends came to 8 bases. The CDR3 reads CASSLTGLEQFF. CDR3 DNA sequence: TGTGCCAGCAGCTTGACTGGGCTTGAGCAGTTCTTC.

V is TRBV30 and J is TRBJ2-7; TRBD2 aligns across 11 bases. Germline assignment: CDR1 GTSNPN and CDR2 SVGIG (reference sequence). The CDR3 loop spans 14 amino acids. After removal of 5 bases from V and 2 bases from J, the junction contained 5 bases not matched to a gene. CDR3 coding DNA: TGTGCCTGGGGGGGACTAGCGGTCCCCTACGAGCAGTACTTC. It codes for CAWGGLAVPYEQYF.

V is TRBV7-9 and J is TRBJ2-7; TRBD1 or TRBD2 may be the D gene (6 bases each). V gave up 8 bases and J gave up 6 bases, with 23 bases separating them. The CDR3 covers 15 residues. Germline V gene sequence: CDR1 SEHNR, CDR2 FQNEAQ (reference sequence). The CDR3 bases are TGTGCCAGCCAAGGGGTTCGGGGGCGCAATCCCGAGCAGTACTTC. Its translation: CASQGVRGRNPEQYF.